This is a list of T cell receptor beta chains from one sample in a study of shared clonotypes between healthy human individuals. Here immunoSEQ multiplex PCR was the method, and the copy in TCRdb shows in-frame clones only, minus some. The sample contains some 350,000 clones, about 74% of which appear only once. Sequencing was done on a sample of memory CD4+ T cells sorted from blood. Receptors originate from a man aged 30-40 years in good health. Both conserved end residues are part of each CDR3. The D gene is left open where the match is weak. Only some rows state a clone size, as once, few, many or a class for expanded clones.

V gene	J gene	D gene	clone size	CDR3 protein	CDR3 DNA
TRBV7-2	TRBJ2-5	-	-	CASSLGGRGTQYF	TGTGCCAGCAGCTTAGGGGGGAGAGGTACCCAGTACTTC
TRBV7-8	TRBJ2-7	-	many	CASSLVTDEQYF	TGTGCCAGCAGCTTAGTAACGGACGAGCAGTACTTC
TRBV2	TRBJ2-7	TRBD1	once	CASTGTGGHEQYF	TGTGCCAGCACCGGGACAGGGGGGCACGAGCAGTACTTC
TRBV5-1	TRBJ2-2	TRBD2	-	CASSSIGLADSTPGELFF	TGCGCCAGCAGCTCAATAGGACTAGCGGACAGTACACCGGGGGAGCTGTTTTTT
TRBV6-1	TRBJ1-1	-	-	CASPPGRVDTEAFF	TGTGCCAGCCCCCCGGGCAGGGTGGACACTGAAGCTTTCTTT
TRBV2	TRBJ1-5	-	few	CASSEVWGADQPQHF	TGTGCCAGCAGTGAAGTATGGGGGGCCGATCAGCCCCAGCATTTT
TRBV2	TRBJ2-1	TRBD2	-	CASSEIAGLNEQFF	TGTGCCAGCAGTGAGATAGCGGGGTTGAATGAGCAGTTCTTC
TRBV2	TRBJ2-1	-	-	CASSAQGSSYNEQFF	TGTGCCAGCAGTGCCCAGGGTAGCTCCTACAATGAGCAGTTCTTC
TRBV7-8	TRBJ1-5	-	many	CASSPLASHGNQPQHF	TGTGCCAGCAGCCCGCTGGCCAGCCATGGCAATCAGCCCCAGCATTTT
TRBV19	TRBJ2-7	TRBD1	-	CASSIVGDSEQYF	TGTGCCAGTAGTATAGTAGGGGACAGCGAGCAGTACTTC
TRBV19	TRBJ2-3	-	-	CASSIEPDTQYF	TGTGCCAGTAGTATAGAACCCGATACGCAGTATTTT
TRBV10-3	TRBJ2-3	-	few	CAISSSDGGDTQYF	TGTGCCATCAGCTCTAGCGATGGCGGGGATACGCAGTATTTT
TRBV27	TRBJ2-1	-	few	CASSLGFGRPYNEQFF	TGTGCCAGCAGTTTGGGGTTCGGGAGACCGTACAATGAGCAGTTCTTC
TRBV28	TRBJ1-2	TRBD1	few	CASSLQTGFNYGYTF	TGTGCCAGCAGTTTGCAGACAGGGTTTAACTATGGCTACACCTTC
TRBV7-9	TRBJ2-1	-	-	CASSLLTTHNEQFF	TGTGCCAGCAGCTTGTTGACCACACACAATGAGCAGTTCTTC
TRBV2	TRBJ2-2	TRBD2	-	CASTPYRLAGGSNTGELFF	TGTGCCAGCACCCCTTATAGGTTAGCGGGAGGGTCGAACACCGGGGAGCTGTTTTTT
TRBV7-7	TRBJ2-3	-	-	CASSNGYTDTQYF	TGTGCCAGCAGCAATGGCTACACAGATACGCAGTATTTT
TRBV28	TRBJ2-5	-	-	CASSDSYETQYF	TGTGCCAGCAGTGACAGTTATGAGACCCAGTACTTC
TRBV5-1	TRBJ2-4	-	-	CASSPIGAEKGSKNIQYF	TGCGCCAGCAGCCCGATAGGTGCGGAGAAGGGATCCAAAAACATTCAGTACTTC
TRBV11-2	TRBJ2-6	-	-	CASSRGRSGANVLTF	TGTGCCAGCAGCCGAGGGCGGTCTGGGGCCAACGTCCTGACTTTC
TRBV28	TRBJ2-7	-	-	CASSPLRPYEQYF	TGTGCCAGCAGTCCCCTACGGCCCTACGAGCAGTACTTC
TRBV6-6	TRBJ1-5	TRBD1	-	CASSYGTGLQPQHF	TGTGCCAGCAGTTATGGGACAGGGCTTCAGCCCCAGCATTTT
TRBV27	TRBJ2-2	TRBD2	-	CASSRLAGGPTGELFF	TGTGCCAGCAGCAGACTAGCGGGAGGTCCCACCGGGGAGCTGTTTTTT
TRBV7-3	TRBJ1-1	-	-	CASSLRWGDTEAFF	TGTGCCAGCAGCTTACGTTGGGGGGACACTGAAGCTTTCTTT
TRBV30	TRBJ1-2	TRBD1	once	CAWSTGQGGYGYTF	TGTGCCTGGAGTACCGGACAGGGTGGCTATGGCTACACCTTC
TRBV18	TRBJ2-1	TRBD2	-	CASSPRRAGGLAGGHNEQFF	TGTGCCAGCTCACCACGCCGGGCAGGGGGCCTAGCGGGAGGCCACAATGAGCAGTTCTTC
TRBV5-6	TRBJ1-4	TRBD1	-	CASSFSTGQGNEKLFF	TGTGCCAGCAGCTTTAGTACGGGACAGGGGAATGAAAAACTGTTTTTT
TRBV5-6	TRBJ2-7	-	-	CASSLGAQRYEQYF	TGTGCCAGCAGCTTGGGGGCTCAACGCTACGAGCAGTACTTC
TRBV6-1	TRBJ2-7	-	few	CASSQDLNPSYNEQYF	TGTGCCAGCAGTCAAGACCTGAATCCTAGCTACAACGAGCAGTACTTC
TRBV19	TRBJ1-4	-	-	CASSMGGGPTNEKLFF	TGTGCCAGTAGTATGGGAGGCGGTCCAACTAATGAAAAACTGTTTTTT
TRBV5-1	TRBJ2-3	-	-	CASSRTGTTDTQYF	TGCGCCAGCAGCCGAACAGGTACCACAGATACGCAGTATTTT
TRBV7-2	TRBJ1-5	-	-	CASSYQWPNQPQHF	TGTGCCAGCAGCTACCAGTGGCCGAATCAGCCCCAGCATTTT
TRBV11-2	TRBJ2-7	-	-	CASSLPTDYEQYF	TGTGCCAGCAGCTTACCGACAGACTACGAGCAGTACTTC
TRBV4-1	TRBJ2-3	-	-	CASSQELAPLTDTQYF	TGCGCCAGCAGCCAAGAATTAGCGCCTCTCACAGATACGCAGTATTTT
TRBV2	TRBJ2-7	TRBD1	-	CASSLDRTLYEQYF	TGTGCCAGCAGTTTGGACAGGACCCTCTACGAGCAGTACTTC
TRBV9	TRBJ2-7	TRBD2	-	CASSVGLAGVGREEQYF	TGTGCCAGCAGCGTAGGTCTAGCGGGAGTTGGCCGGGAGGAGCAGTACTTC
TRBV5-1	TRBJ2-1	-	-	CASSWVEGDEQFF	TGCGCCAGCAGCTGGGTGGAGGGAGATGAGCAGTTCTTC
TRBV9	TRBJ2-3	TRBD2	-	CASSGLAGATDTQYF	TGTGCCAGCAGCGGACTAGCGGGAGCCACAGATACGCAGTATTTT
TRBV29-1	TRBJ2-1	TRBD2	-	CSVFSTSAYNEQFF	TGCAGCGTTTTCTCAACTAGCGCCTACAATGAGCAGTTCTTC